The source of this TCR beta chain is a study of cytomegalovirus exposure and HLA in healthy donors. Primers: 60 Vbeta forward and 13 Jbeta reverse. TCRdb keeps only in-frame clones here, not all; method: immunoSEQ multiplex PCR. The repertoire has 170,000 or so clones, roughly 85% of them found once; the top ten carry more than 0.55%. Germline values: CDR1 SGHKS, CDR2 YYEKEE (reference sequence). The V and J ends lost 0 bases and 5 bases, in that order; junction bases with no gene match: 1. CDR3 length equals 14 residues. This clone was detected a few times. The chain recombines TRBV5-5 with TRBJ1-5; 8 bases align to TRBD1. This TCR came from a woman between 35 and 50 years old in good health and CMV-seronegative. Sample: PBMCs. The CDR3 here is CASSLAGGDQPQHF. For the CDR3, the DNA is TGTGCCAGCAGCTTGGCAGGGGGCGATCAGCCCCAGCATTTT.